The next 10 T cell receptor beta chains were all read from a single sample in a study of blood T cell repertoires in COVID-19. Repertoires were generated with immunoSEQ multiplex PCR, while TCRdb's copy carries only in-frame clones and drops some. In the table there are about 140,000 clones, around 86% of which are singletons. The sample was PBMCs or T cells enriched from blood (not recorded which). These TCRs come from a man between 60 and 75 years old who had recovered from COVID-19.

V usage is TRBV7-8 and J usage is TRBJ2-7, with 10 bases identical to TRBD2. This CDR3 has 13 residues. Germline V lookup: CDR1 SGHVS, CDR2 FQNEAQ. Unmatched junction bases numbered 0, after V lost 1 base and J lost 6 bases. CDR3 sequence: CASSLVAGGEQYF. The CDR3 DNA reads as TGTGCCAGCAGCTTAGTAGCGGGAGGCGAGCAGTACTTC. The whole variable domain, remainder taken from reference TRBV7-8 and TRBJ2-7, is GAGVSQSPRYKVAKRGQDVALRCDPISGHVSLFWYQQALGQGPEFLTYFQNEAQLDKSGLPSDRFFAERPEGSVSTLKIQRTQQEDSAVYLCASSLVAGGEQYFGPGTRLTVT.

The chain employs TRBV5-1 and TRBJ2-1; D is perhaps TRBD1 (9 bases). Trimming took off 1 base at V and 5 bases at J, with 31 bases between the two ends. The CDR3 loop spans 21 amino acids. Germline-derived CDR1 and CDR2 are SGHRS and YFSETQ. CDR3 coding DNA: TGCGCCAGCAGCTTGACCCGGGACAGGGTTCGGGGGGGCTCCAGAAACAATGAGCAGTTCTTC. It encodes CASSLTRDRVRGGSRNNEQFF.

The CDR3 DNA reads as TGTGCCAGCAAAAAGGGAGGTCCGGGACAGTATCTGAACACTGAAGCTTTCTTT. Amino acids: CASKKGGPGQYLNTEAFF. The chain links TRBV27 to TRBJ1-1; 7 bases line up with TRBD1. V trimming: 7 bases; J trimming: 0 bases; junction bases outside the gene matches: 17. This CDR3 comprises 18 residues. Germline V gene lookup returns CDR1 MNHEY and CDR2 SMNVEV (reference sequence).

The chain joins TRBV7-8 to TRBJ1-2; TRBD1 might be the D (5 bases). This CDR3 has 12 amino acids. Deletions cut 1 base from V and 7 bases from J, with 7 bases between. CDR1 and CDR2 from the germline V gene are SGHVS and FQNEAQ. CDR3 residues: CASSLVGVGYTF. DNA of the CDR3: TGTGCCAGCAGCTTAGTAGGGGTTGGCTACACCTTC.

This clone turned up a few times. CDR3 coding DNA: TGTGCCAGCAGCGTACTAGCGGGAGAGGATACGCAGTATTTT. Protein: CASSVLAGEDTQYF. This chain uses TRBV5-6 with TRBJ2-3; 11 bases agree with TRBD2. Unmatched junction bases numbered 4, after V lost 4 bases and J lost 6 bases. There are 14 residues in the CDR3. CDR1 is SGHDT and CDR2 is YYEEEE in the germline V gene. The complete variable domain, with remaining parts taken from reference TRBV5-6 and TRBJ2-3, reads DAGVTQSPTHLIKTRGQQVTLRCSPKSGHDTVSWYQQALGQGPQFIFQYYEEEERQRGNFPDRFSGHQFPNYSSELNVNALLLGDSALYLCASSVLAGEDTQYFGPGTRLTVL.

The CDR3, as DNA: TGTGCCTGGAAAGGATGGACAGTTCAAGAGACCCAGTACTTC. Protein sequence: CAWKGWTVQETQYF. This chain joins TRBV30 and TRBJ2-5; D possibly corresponds to TRBD1 (6 bases). The CDR3 is 14 amino acids. The V and J ends lost 4 bases and 2 bases respectively, with 14 bases between them. Germline V gene sequence: CDR1 GTSNPN, CDR2 SVGIG (reference sequence).

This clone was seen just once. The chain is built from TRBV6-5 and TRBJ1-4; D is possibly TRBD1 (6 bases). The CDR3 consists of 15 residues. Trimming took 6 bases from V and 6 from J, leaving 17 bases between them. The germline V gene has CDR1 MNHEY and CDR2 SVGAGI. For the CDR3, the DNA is TGTGCCAGCAGCCCCAGGGGCGGAGTAGATGAAAAACTGTTTTTT. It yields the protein CASSPRGGVDEKLFF.

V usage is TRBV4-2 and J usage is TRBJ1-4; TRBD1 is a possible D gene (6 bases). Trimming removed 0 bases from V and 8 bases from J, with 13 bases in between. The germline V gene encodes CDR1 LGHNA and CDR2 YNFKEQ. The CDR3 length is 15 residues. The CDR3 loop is CASSQETGLGEKLFF. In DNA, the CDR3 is TGTGCCAGCAGCCAAGAAACAGGGTTGGGGGAAAAACTGTTTTTT.

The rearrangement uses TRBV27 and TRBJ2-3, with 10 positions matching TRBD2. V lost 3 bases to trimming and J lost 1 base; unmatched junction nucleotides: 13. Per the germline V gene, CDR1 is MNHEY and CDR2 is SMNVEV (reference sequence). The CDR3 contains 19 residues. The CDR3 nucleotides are TGTGCCAGCAGTTTTATCTCCGGGACTAGCGATTGGGGCACAGATACGCAGTATTTT. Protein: CASSFISGTSDWGTDTQYF.

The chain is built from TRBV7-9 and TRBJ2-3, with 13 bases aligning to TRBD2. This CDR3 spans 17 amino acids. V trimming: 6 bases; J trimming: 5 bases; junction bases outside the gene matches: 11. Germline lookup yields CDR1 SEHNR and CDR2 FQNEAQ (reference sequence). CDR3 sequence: CASSTGTSGTQGDTQYF. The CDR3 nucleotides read TGTGCCAGCAGTACCGGGACTAGCGGGACCCAAGGAGATACGCAGTATTTT. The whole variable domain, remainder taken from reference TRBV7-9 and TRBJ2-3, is DTGVSQNPRHKITKRGQNVTFRCDPISEHNRLYWYRQTLGQGPEFLTYFQNEAQLEKSRLLSDRFSAERPKGSFSTLEIQRTEQGDSAMYLCASSTGTSGTQGDTQYFGPGTRLTVL.